This TCR beta chain originates from a study of blood T cell repertoires in COVID-19. Whole-study context: PBMCs, B-cell-depleted T cells, or T cells were the source of the cDNA or gDNA that made up the material.

Trimming left V 0 bases short and J 8 bases short, with 8 bases between. The germline CDR1 and CDR2 sequences are SGHNT and YENEEA. The CDR3 length is 13 residues. Original data processing: Amplification of reference gene primers provided the estimated nucleated cell counts. The assay was immunoSEQ multiplex PCR, and TCRdb's table has in-frame clones only and misses some. Clone size and the V and J calls come from that table; the DNA yielded D and trimming. The data hold 88,000 or so clones, with about 85% observed a single time. This receptor was obtained from a human donor in a cohort sampled during active COVID-19. The sample consisted of peripheral blood. The rearrangement uses TRBV11-3 and TRBJ2-1; D is unresolved. The CDR3 sequence: CASSLDYRDEQFF. CDR3 DNA: TGTGCCAGCAGCTTAGATTATCGCGATGAGCAGTTCTTC. Complete variable domain (other parts from reference TRBV11-3 and TRBJ2-1): EAGVVQSPRYKIIEKKQPVAFWCNPISGHNTLYWYLQNLGQGPELLIRYENEEAVDDSQLPKDRFSAERLKGVDSTLKIQPAELGDSAVYLCASSLDYRDEQFFGPGTRLTVL.